This paragraph covers one T cell receptor beta chain sequence. Its antigen is currently unknown. The naive CD8 population came from CD45RO-negative cells selected for CCR7, without terminally differentiated effector memory CD45RA+ cells. The data were taken from a study of shared clonotypes between healthy human individuals. Study information: Researchers drew samples from a couple of women and three men aged 18 to 49. The plates for each donor numbered three CD4 naive, three CD4 memory, two CD8 naive and one CD8 memory.

Study results and caveats: Clonotypes shared by all four donors outscored non-shared clonotypes in generation probability. Rarefaction gave evidence that sorted-subset sequencing remained incomplete despite large depth.

The trim removed 4 bases at V and 4 bases at J, leaving 8 bases unmatched. This CDR3 is built from 17 residues. Germline values: CDR1 SNHLY, CDR2 FYNNEI. Sequencing was performed with immunoSEQ multiplex PCR; in TCRdb, only in-frame clones are kept and a portion is missing. The data show approximately 810,000 clones, about 91% seen once. Sequenced: naive CD8+ T cells sorted from blood. V and J are TRBV2 and TRBJ1-4; 11 bases are shared with TRBD1. This sequence originates from a man between 25 and 39 years old in good health. In DNA, the CDR3 is TGTGCCAGCAGTGCTGGGACAGGGGGGACCTTTAATGAAAAACTGTTTTTT. This codes for CASSAGTGGTFNEKLFF.